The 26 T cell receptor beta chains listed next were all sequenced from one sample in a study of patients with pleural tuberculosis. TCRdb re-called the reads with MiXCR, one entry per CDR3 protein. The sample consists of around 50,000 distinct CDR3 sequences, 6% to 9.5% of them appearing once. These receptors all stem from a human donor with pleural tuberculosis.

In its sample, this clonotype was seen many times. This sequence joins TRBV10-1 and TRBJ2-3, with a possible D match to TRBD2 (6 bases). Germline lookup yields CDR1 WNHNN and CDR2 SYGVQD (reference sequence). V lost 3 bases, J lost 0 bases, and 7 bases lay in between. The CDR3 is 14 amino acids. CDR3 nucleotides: TGCGCCAGCAGTGAAAGCGGGAGCACAGATACGCAGTATTTT. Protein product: CASSESGSTDTQYF.

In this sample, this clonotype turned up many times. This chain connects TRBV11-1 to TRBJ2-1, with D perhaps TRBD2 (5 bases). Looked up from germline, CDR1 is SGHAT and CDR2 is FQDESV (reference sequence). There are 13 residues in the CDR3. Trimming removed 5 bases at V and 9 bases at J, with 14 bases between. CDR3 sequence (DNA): TGTGCCAGCAGCGAACACCGCGGAGGTGAGCAGTTCTTC. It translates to CASSEHRGGEQFF.

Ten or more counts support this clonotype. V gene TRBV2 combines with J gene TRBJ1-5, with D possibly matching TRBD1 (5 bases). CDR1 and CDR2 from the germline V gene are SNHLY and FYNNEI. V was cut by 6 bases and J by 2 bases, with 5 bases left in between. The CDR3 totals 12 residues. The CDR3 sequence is CASRQGNQPQHF. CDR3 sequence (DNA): TGTGCCAGCAGACAGGGCAATCAGCCCCAGCATTTT. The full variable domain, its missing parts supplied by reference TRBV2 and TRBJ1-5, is EPEVTQTPSHQVTQMGQEVILRCVPISNHLYFYWYRQILGQKVEFLVSFYNNEISEKSEIFDDQFSVERPDGSNFTLKIRSTKLEDSAMYFCASRQGNQPQHFGDGTRLSIL.

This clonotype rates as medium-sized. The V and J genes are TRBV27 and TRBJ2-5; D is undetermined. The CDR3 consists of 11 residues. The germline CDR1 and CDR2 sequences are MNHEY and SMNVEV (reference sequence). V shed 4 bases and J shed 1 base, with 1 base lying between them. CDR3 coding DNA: TGTGCCAGCAGTTCCCAAGAGACCCAGTACTTC. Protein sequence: CASSSQETQYF.

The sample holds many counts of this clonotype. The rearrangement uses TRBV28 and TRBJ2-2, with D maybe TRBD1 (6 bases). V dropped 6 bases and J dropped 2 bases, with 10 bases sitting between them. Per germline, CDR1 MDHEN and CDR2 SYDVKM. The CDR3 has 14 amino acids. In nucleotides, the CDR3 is TGTGCCAGCAGGGAACAGGGAAACACCGGGGAGCTGTTTTTT. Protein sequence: CASREQGNTGELFF.

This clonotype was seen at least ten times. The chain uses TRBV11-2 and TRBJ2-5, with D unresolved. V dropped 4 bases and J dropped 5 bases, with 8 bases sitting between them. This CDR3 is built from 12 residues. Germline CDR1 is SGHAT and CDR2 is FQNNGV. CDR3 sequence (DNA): TGTGCCAGCAGCTCGTCTTGGGAGACCCAGTACTTC. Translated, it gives CASSSSWETQYF.

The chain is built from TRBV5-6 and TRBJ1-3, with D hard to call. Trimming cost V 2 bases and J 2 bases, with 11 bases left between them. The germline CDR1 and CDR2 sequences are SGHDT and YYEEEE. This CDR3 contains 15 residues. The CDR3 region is CASSLLAGAGNTIYF. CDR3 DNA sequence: TGTGCCAGCAGCTTATTGGCCGGAGCTGGAAACACCATATATTTT.

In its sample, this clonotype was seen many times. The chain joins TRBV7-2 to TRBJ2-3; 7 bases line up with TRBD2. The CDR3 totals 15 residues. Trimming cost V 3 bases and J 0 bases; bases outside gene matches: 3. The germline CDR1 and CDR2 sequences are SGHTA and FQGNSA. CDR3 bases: TGTGCCAGCAGCTTTGCGGGAGATAGCACAGATACGCAGTATTTT. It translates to CASSFAGDSTDTQYF.

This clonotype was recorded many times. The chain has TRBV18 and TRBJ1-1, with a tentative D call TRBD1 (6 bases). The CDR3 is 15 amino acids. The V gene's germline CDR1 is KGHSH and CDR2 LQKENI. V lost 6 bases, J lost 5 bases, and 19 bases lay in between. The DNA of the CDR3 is TGTGCCAGCTCGTCCGATGGCGGGGGGCGGACTGAAGCTTTCTTT. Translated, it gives CASSSDGGGRTEAFF.

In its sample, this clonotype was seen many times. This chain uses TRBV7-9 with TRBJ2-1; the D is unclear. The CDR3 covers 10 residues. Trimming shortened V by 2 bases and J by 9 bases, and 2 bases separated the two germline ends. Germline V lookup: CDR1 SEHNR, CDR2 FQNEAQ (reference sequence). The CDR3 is CASSLSEQFF. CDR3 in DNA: TGTGCCAGCAGCTTAAGTGAGCAGTTCTTC. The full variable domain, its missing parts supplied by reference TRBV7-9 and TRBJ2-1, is DTGVSQNPRHKITKRGQNVTFRCDPISEHNRLYWYRQTLGQGPEFLTYFQNEAQLEKSRLLSDRFSAERPKGSFSTLEIQRTEQGDSAMYLCASSLSEQFFGPGTRLTVL.

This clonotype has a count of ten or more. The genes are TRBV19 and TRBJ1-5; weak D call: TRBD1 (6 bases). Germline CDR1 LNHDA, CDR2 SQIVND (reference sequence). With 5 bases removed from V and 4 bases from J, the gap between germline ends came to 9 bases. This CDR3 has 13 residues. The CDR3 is CASSSTGNQPQHF. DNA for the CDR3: TGTGCCAGTAGTTCTACAGGGAATCAGCCCCAGCATTTT.

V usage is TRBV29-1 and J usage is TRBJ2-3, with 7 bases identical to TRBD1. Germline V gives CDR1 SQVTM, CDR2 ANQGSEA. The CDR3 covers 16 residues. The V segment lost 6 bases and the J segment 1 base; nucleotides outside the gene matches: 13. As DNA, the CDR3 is TGCAGCGTCTATGCGAGGGGGCGACCCCGCACAGATACGCAGTATTTT. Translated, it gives CSVYARGRPRTDTQYF.

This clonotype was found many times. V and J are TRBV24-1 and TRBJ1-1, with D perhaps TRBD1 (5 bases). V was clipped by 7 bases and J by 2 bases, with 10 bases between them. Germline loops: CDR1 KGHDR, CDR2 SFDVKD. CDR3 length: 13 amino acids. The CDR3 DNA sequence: TGTGCCACCAGAGGGGATGTCAACACTGAAGCTTTCTTT. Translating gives CATRGDVNTEAFF.

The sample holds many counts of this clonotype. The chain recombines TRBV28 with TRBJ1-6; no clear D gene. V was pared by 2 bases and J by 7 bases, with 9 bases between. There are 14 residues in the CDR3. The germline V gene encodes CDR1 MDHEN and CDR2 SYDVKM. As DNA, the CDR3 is TGTGCCAGCAGTTTAAGTTCCGGGAATTCACCCCTCCACTTT. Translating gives CASSLSSGNSPLHF.

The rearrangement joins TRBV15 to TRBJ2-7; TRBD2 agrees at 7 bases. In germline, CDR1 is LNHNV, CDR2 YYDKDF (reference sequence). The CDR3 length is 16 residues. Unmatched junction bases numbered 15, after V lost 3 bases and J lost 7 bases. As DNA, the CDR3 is TGTGCCACCAGCAGGGATCCCGGGGAGGGCCTAGTTGAGCAGTACTTC. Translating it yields CATSRDPGEGLVEQYF.

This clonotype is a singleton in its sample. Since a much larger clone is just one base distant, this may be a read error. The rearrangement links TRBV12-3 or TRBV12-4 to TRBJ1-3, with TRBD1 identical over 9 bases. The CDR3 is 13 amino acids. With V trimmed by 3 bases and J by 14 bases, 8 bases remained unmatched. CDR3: CASSFLPGQGVYF. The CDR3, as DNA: TGTGCCAGCAGTTTTCTACCGGGACAGGGCGTATATTTT.

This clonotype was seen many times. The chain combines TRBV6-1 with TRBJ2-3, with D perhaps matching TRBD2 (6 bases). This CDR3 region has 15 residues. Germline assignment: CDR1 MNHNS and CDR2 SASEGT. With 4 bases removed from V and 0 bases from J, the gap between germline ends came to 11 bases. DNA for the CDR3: TGTGCCAGCAGTGGCATAGCGGCTAGCACAGATACGCAGTATTTT. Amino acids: CASSGIAASTDTQYF.

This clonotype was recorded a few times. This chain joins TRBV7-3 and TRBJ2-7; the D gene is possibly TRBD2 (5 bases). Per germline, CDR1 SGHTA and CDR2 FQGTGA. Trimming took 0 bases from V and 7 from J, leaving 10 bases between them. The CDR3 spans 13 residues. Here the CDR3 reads CASSLTGVGEQYF. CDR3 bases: TGTGCCAGCAGCTTAACCGGGGTAGGGGAGCAGTACTTC.

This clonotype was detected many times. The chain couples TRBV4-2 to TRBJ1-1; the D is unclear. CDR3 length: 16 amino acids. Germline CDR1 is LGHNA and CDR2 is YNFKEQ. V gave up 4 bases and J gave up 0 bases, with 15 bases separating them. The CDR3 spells CASSPRGAAMNTEAFF. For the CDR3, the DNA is TGTGCCAGCAGCCCTCGCGGCGCAGCGATGAACACTGAAGCTTTCTTT.

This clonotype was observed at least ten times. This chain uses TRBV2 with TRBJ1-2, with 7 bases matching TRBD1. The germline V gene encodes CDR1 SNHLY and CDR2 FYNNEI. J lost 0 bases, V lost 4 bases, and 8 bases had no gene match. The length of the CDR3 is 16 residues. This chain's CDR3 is CASSGGTVWANYGYTF. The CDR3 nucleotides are TGTGCCAGCAGTGGGGGGACAGTCTGGGCTAACTATGGCTACACCTTC.

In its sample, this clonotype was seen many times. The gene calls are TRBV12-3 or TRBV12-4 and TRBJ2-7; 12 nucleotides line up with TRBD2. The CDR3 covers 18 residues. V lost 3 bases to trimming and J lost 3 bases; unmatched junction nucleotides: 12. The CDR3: CASSFKASGREQIYEQYF. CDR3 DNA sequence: TGTGCCAGCAGTTTTAAAGCTAGCGGGAGGGAACAAATCTACGAGCAGTACTTC.

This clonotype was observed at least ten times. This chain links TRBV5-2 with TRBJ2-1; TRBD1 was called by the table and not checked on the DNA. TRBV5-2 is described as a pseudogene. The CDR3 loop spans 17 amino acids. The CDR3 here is CASNFDTQGTTYNEQFF. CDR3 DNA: TGTGCCAGCAACTTCGATACTCAGGGGACAACCTACAATGAGCAGTTCTTC.

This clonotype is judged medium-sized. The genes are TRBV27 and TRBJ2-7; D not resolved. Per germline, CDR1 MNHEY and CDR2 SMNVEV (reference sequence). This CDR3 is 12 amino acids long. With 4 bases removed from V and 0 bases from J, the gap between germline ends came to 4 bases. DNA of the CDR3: TGTGCCAGCAGTTCCCTCTCCTACGAGCAGTACTTC. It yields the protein CASSSLSYEQYF.

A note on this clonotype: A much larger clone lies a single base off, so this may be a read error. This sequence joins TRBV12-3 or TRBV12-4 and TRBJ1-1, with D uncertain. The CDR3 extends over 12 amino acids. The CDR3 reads CTSSKMGTEAFF. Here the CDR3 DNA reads TGTACCAGCAGCAAGATGGGCACTGAAGCTTTCTTT.

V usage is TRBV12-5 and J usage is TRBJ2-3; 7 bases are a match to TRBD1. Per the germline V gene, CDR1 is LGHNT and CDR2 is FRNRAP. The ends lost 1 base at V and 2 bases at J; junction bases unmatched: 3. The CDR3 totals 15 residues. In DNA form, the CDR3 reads TGTGCTAGTGGTTTGGGACAGGGAAACACAGATACGCAGTATTTT. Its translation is CASGLGQGNTDTQYF.

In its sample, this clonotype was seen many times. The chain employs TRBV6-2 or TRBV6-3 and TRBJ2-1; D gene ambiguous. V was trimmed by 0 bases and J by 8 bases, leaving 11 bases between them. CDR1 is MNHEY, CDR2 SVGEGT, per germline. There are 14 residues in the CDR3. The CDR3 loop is CASSYSGQSDEQFF. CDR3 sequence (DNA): TGTGCCAGCAGTTACTCGGGCCAATCGGATGAGCAGTTCTTC.